These 26 T cell receptor beta chains share one sample of origin, sequenced in a study of blood T cell repertoires in COVID-19. Some clones are missing from TCRdb's copy, which holds only in-frame ones; the method was immunoSEQ multiplex PCR. The table shows roughly 230,000 clones, with around 80% occurring only once. Sequencing was done on a sample of peripheral blood. These receptors all stem from a middle-aged man with acute or convalescent COVID-19.

The chain carries TRBV10-3 and TRBJ2-7; TRBD2 matches at 7 bases. Germline-derived CDR1 and CDR2 are ENHRY and SYGVKD. The CDR3 runs to 14 residues. V lost 8 bases, J lost 2 bases, and 9 bases stayed unmatched. CDR3 amino acids: CAIGEGDFTYEQYF. The CDR3 DNA follows: TGTGCCATCGGGGAGGGAGACTTCACCTACGAGCAGTACTTC.

This chain links TRBV19 with TRBJ2-5; 8 bases match TRBD2. This CDR3 region has 15 residues. From germline, CDR1 is LNHDA and CDR2 SQIVND (reference sequence). V gave up 7 bases and J gave up 1 base; unmatched junction bases: 8. The CDR3 loop reads CASKRVSGIQETQYF. The CDR3 DNA is TGTGCCAGTAAGAGAGTTAGCGGGATCCAAGAGACCCAGTACTTC.

The chain joins TRBV24-1 to TRBJ1-5; the match to TRBD1 covers 11 bases. With 0 bases clipped from V and 5 bases from J, the junction kept 8 bases outside the gene matches. CDR1 is KGHDR, CDR2 SFDVKD, per germline. CDR3 length equals 18 residues. The CDR3 spells CATSDLRGTGGNHQPQHF. CDR3 DNA: TGTGCCACCAGTGATTTGCGAGGGACAGGGGGGAACCATCAGCCCCAGCATTTT.

This clone has only a few counts. The rearrangement joins TRBV6-5 to TRBJ1-3, with unresolved D. Deletions cut 10 bases from V and 4 bases from J, with 8 bases between. CDR3 length equals 11 residues. CDR1 MNHEY and CDR2 SVGAGI come from the germline V gene. The CDR3 DNA is TGTGCCACTACCCCCGGAAACACCATATATTTT. Translated: CATTPGNTIYF.

The rearrangement links TRBV19 to TRBJ1-1; 8 positions agree with TRBD1. The CDR3 runs to 14 residues. V lost 6 bases and J lost 5; bases outside the gene matches: 8. Per germline, CDR1 LNHDA and CDR2 SQIVND (reference sequence). CDR3 in DNA: TGTGCCAGTAGGGGGACAGGCGATTCGACTGAAGCTTTCTTT. Residues: CASRGTGDSTEAFF.

The chain carries TRBV10-1 and TRBJ2-3, with 7 bases aligning to TRBD1. V was clipped by 4 bases and J by 6 bases; unmatched bases: 7. The CDR3 consists of 14 residues. Germline assignment: CDR1 WNHNN and CDR2 SYGVQD (reference sequence). CDR3 protein: CASSGSGGSDTQYF. The CDR3 DNA reads TGCGCCAGCAGTGGGTCAGGGGGTTCGGATACGCAGTATTTT.

The V call is TRBV5-1, the J call TRBJ2-5, with D uncertain. Germline CDR1 reads SGHRS; CDR2 reads YFSETQ. The CDR3 contains 13 residues. V lost 4 bases, J lost 1 base, and 8 bases lay in between. The CDR3 coding sequence is TGCGCCAGCAGCCCTCCTCCCCAAGAGACCCAGTACTTC. It codes for CASSPPPQETQYF.

This sequence joins TRBV3-1 (or the pseudogene TRBV3-2) and TRBJ1-6; 7 bases are shared with TRBD1. This CDR3 spans 16 amino acids. Germline loops: CDR1 LGHDT, CDR2 YNNKEL (reference sequence). After removal of 0 bases from V and 10 bases from J, the junction contained 9 bases not matched to a gene. The CDR3 DNA sequence: TGTGCCAGCAGCCAAGAATCGGCAGGGGGTGAATCACCCCTCCACTTT. Translated: CASSQESAGGESPLHF.

This rearrangement joins TRBV19 to TRBJ2-5; 10 positions agree with TRBD2. The CDR3 runs 16 residues. CDR1 and CDR2 (germline): LNHDA, SQIVND (reference sequence). J gave up 4 bases and V 3 bases, and 8 bases lay outside the gene matches. The CDR3 nucleotides read TGTGCCAGTAGTATCAACGTAGCGGGAGGAAGAGAGACCCAGTACTTC. Translated, it gives CASSINVAGGRETQYF.

This chain links TRBV7-9 with TRBJ2-2, with TRBD2 matching over 11 bases. Germline V gene lookup returns CDR1 SEHNR and CDR2 FQNEAQ (reference sequence). With 5 bases clipped from V and 4 bases from J, the junction kept 9 bases outside the gene matches. This CDR3 has 17 residues. CDR3 bases: TGTGCCAGCAGCCGATTGACTAGCGGGATAAGCACCGGGGAGCTGTTTTTT. This translates into CASSRLTSGISTGELFF.

The J gene is TRBJ1-4, the V gene TRBV5-4; 8 bases line up with TRBD1. With V trimmed by 4 bases and J by 3 bases, 5 bases remained unmatched. This CDR3 has 15 residues. CDR1 and CDR2 from the germline V gene are SGHNT and YYREEE (reference sequence). The CDR3 sequence is CASSPYRGSNEKLFF. The CDR3 nucleotides read TGTGCCAGCAGCCCCTACAGGGGGTCTAATGAAAAACTGTTTTTT.

This clone was counted a single time. V is TRBV4-1 and J is TRBJ2-7; TRBD2 might be the D (6 bases). Trimming shortened V by 0 bases and J by 5 bases, and 14 bases separated the two germline ends. The germline gives CDR1 MGHRA, CDR2 YSYEKL. The CDR3 runs to 15 residues. Here the CDR3 DNA reads TGCGCCAGCAGCCAAGAAGGACGGCGCGGGGACGAGCAGTACTTC. This translates into CASSQEGRRGDEQYF.

This chain joins TRBV9 and TRBJ2-3; 11 bases line up with TRBD2. The CDR3 is 16 amino acids. V gave up 2 bases and J gave up 6 bases; unmatched junction bases: 8. Looked up from germline, CDR1 is SGDLS and CDR2 is YYNGEE. This chain's CDR3 is CASSVRALAGEDTQYF. Here the CDR3 DNA reads TGTGCCAGCAGCGTGCGGGCACTAGCGGGAGAGGATACGCAGTATTTT.

The chain employs TRBV19 and TRBJ1-2; TRBD1 agrees at 10 bases. The germline gives CDR1 LNHDA, CDR2 SQIVND (reference sequence). CDR3 length: 16 amino acids. V trimming: 5 bases; J trimming: 3 bases; junction bases outside the gene matches: 9. The CDR3, as DNA: TGTGCCAGTAGTCCTTCAGGACAGGGGGGGGACTATGGCTACACCTTC. Residues: CASSPSGQGGDYGYTF.

The chain combines TRBV7-9 with TRBJ2-1; D uncertain. V was cut by 2 bases and J by 8 bases, with 16 bases left in between. This CDR3 has 15 residues. Germline loops: CDR1 SEHNR, CDR2 FQNEAQ (reference sequence). The CDR3 DNA reads TGTGCCAGCAGCTTAAACCCCGGGTCGTCCTATGAGCAGTTCTTC. It encodes CASSLNPGSSYEQFF.

The rearrangement links TRBV10-3 to TRBJ2-5; no reliable D call. The V gene lost 7 bases and the J gene lost 5 bases, with 5 bases spanning the gap. Germline assignment: CDR1 ENHRY and CDR2 SYGVKD. CDR3 length: 10 residues. The CDR3 loop is CAIMEETQYF. Here the CDR3 DNA reads TGTGCCATCATGGAGGAGACCCAGTACTTC.

This chain links TRBV10-1 with TRBJ2-5; D possibly corresponds to TRBD2 (5 bases). This CDR3 comprises 14 residues. Looked up from germline, CDR1 is WNHNN and CDR2 is SYGVQD (reference sequence). The V and J ends lost 3 bases and 0 bases respectively, with 8 bases between them. The CDR3 region has the DNA TGCGCCAGCAGTGAACACGGGGACCAAGAGACCCAGTACTTC. It yields the protein CASSEHGDQETQYF.

The rearrangement joins TRBV19 to TRBJ1-1, with 10 nucleotides matching TRBD1. The CDR3 runs to 14 residues. CDR1 is LNHDA, CDR2 SQIVND, per germline (reference sequence). V shed 3 bases and J 7 bases; nucleotides not matched to a gene: 5. CDR3 region: CASSIGTGEGEAFF. CDR3 nucleotide sequence: TGTGCCAGTAGTATCGGGACAGGGGAAGGTGAAGCTTTCTTT.

Concerning this clone itself: The junction departs from germline at one end; a sequencing error may be responsible. This chain uses TRBV7-2 with TRBJ1-1; 8 positions match TRBD1. The germline CDR1 and CDR2 sequences are SGHTA and FQGNSA. The CDR3 has 12 amino acids. The CDR3 coding sequence is TGTGCCAGCAGCTTTCGACAGGGGTCCGCAATCTTT. Amino acids: CASSFRQGSAIF.

The chain combines TRBV10-3 with TRBJ2-7, with D uncertain. Per germline, CDR1 ENHRY and CDR2 SYGVKD. Trimming left V 0 bases short and J 4 bases short, with 4 bases between. The CDR3 is 12 residues long. CDR3 region: CAISESIYEQYF. The CDR3, as DNA: TGTGCCATCAGTGAGTCCATTTACGAGCAGTACTTC.

This clone was seen only a few times. The chain joins TRBV5-1 to TRBJ2-3, with 7 bases identical to TRBD1. With 3 bases clipped from V and 2 bases from J, the junction kept 3 bases outside the gene matches. The CDR3 is 14 amino acids. Per germline, CDR1 SGHRS and CDR2 YFSETQ. CDR3 in amino acids: CASSWDSNTDTQYF. CDR3 DNA: TGCGCCAGCAGCTGGGACAGCAACACAGATACGCAGTATTTT.

This clone was detected once. The chain carries TRBV7-8 and TRBJ2-7; D is uncertain. The length of the CDR3 is 16 residues. Trimming left V 1 base short and J 0 bases short, with 13 bases between. The germline gives CDR1 SGHVS, CDR2 FQNEAQ. The CDR3: CASSLGSPTNSYEQYF. DNA for the CDR3: TGTGCCAGCAGCTTAGGTTCCCCAACTAACTCCTACGAGCAGTACTTC. Drawing the rest from reference TRBV7-8 and TRBJ2-7, the complete variable domain is GAGVSQSPRYKVAKRGQDVALRCDPISGHVSLFWYQQALGQGPEFLTYFQNEAQLDKSGLPSDRFFAERPEGSVSTLKIQRTQQEDSAVYLCASSLGSPTNSYEQYFGPGTRLTVT.

The chain combines TRBV10-3 with TRBJ2-1; 7 nucleotides line up with TRBD2. The V gene's germline CDR1 is ENHRY and CDR2 SYGVKD. J was trimmed by 1 base and V by 2 bases; bases with no gene match: 8. This CDR3 contains 17 residues. CDR3 sequence: CAISEASSGPSYNEQFF. As DNA, the CDR3 is TGTGCCATCAGTGAGGCTTCTAGCGGCCCTTCCTACAATGAGCAGTTCTTC.

This clone has only a few counts. The rearrangement joins TRBV7-2 to TRBJ1-6, with TRBD1 as a possible D gene (5 bases). Between the trimmed V and J ends, which lost 8 bases and 0 bases, there was a span of 8 bases. The germline V gene encodes CDR1 SGHTA and CDR2 FQGNSA. The CDR3 contains 14 residues. This CDR3 reads CASHRSSYNSPLHF. CDR3 coding DNA: TGTGCCAGCCACAGGAGCTCCTATAATTCACCCCTCCACTTT.

V gene TRBV9 combines with J gene TRBJ2-7, with 8 bases that match TRBD1. CDR1 is SGDLS and CDR2 is YYNGEE in the germline V gene. J lost 3 bases, V lost 4 bases, and 6 bases had no gene match. The CDR3 length is 14 residues. CDR3 bases: TGTGCCAGCAGCCTCGGACAGGGTGTCTACGAGCAGTACTTC. Its protein is CASSLGQGVYEQYF.

This chain joins TRBV3-1 (or the pseudogene TRBV3-2) and TRBJ1-5; TRBD1 matches 8 bases. The CDR3 length is 15 residues. V shed 4 bases, J shed 6 bases, and the junction held 8 bases outside the gene matches. Germline V gives CDR1 LGHDT, CDR2 YNNKEL (reference sequence). The CDR3 region has the DNA TGTGCCAGCAGCCCTAGGACAGGGAGAGGTCAGCCCCAGCATTTT. Translated, it gives CASSPRTGRGQPQHF.